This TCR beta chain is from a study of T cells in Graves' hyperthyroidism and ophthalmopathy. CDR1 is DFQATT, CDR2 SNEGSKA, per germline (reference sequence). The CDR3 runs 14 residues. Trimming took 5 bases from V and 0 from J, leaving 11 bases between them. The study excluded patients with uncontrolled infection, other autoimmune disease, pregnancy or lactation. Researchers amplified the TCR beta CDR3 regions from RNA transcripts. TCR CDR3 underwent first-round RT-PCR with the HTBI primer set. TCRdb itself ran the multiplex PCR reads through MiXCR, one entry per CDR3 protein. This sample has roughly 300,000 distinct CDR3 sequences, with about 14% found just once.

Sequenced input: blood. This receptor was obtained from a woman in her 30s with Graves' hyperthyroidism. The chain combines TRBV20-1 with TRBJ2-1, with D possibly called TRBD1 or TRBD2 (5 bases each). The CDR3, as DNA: TGCAGTGCTTATTGGGGGATCTCCTACAATGAGCAGTTCTTC. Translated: CSAYWGISYNEQFF.